These T cell receptor beta chains were read from a single sample in a study of shared T cell receptors in the human thymus. Sequencing used immunoSEQ multiplex PCR; TCRdb keeps in-frame clones, though not all of them. The sample has 55,000 to 75,000 clones, roughly 96% seen once. Material for sequencing was thymocytes. These receptors came from a human donor. CDR3s include the opening cysteine and the closing phenylalanine or tryptophan. Fields, in order: CDR3 protein, CDR3 DNA, J gene, V gene, clone size, D gene. A D gene is named only where the DNA matches it firmly. Expanded clones are given a class, and other clones once, few, many or no size at all.

cdr3_aa: CAWSVRLLAGDYNYEQYF
cdr3_nt: TGTGCCTGGAGTGTACGTCTATTGGCCGGCGATTACAACTACGAGCAGTACTTC
j_call: TRBJ2-7
v_call: TRBV30
clone_size: .
d_call: .

cdr3_aa: CAISSERKGNYGYTF
cdr3_nt: TGTGCCATCAGTTCAGAGAGGAAGGGGAACTATGGCTACACCTTC
j_call: TRBJ1-2
v_call: TRBV10-3
clone_size: .
d_call: .

cdr3_aa: CASSPTSGGAEQFF
cdr3_nt: TGTGCCAGCTCACCGACTAGCGGGGGGGCTGAGCAGTTCTTC
j_call: TRBJ2-1
v_call: TRBV18
clone_size: .
d_call: TRBD2

cdr3_aa: CASTWGDHYEQYF
cdr3_nt: TGTGCCAGCACGTGGGGGGATCACTACGAGCAGTACTTC
j_call: TRBJ2-7
v_call: TRBV27
clone_size: .
d_call: .

cdr3_aa: CAISESTALAGEQYF
cdr3_nt: TGTGCCATCAGTGAGTCAACTGCCCTAGCCGGCGAGCAGTACTTC
j_call: TRBJ2-7
v_call: TRBV10-3
clone_size: few
d_call: .

cdr3_aa: CASSLCCYHEQFF
cdr3_nt: TGTGCCAGCAGCTTATGTTGCTATCATGAGCAGTTCTTC
j_call: TRBJ2-1
v_call: TRBV11-2
clone_size: .
d_call: .

cdr3_aa: CASSVGGGLNHEQYF
cdr3_nt: TGTGCCAGCAGCGTAGGGGGGGGCCTGAATCACGAGCAGTACTTC
j_call: TRBJ2-7
v_call: TRBV9
clone_size: .
d_call: .

cdr3_aa: CASSVGQGVSYNSPLHF
cdr3_nt: TGTGCCAGCAGCGTAGGGCAGGGGGTTTCCTATAATTCACCCCTCCACTTT
j_call: TRBJ1-6
v_call: TRBV9
clone_size: .
d_call: TRBD1

cdr3_aa: CASSSATSGDTQYF
cdr3_nt: TGCGCCAGCAGCTCAGCGACTAGCGGGGATACGCAGTATTTT
j_call: TRBJ2-3
v_call: TRBV5-1
clone_size: .
d_call: TRBD2

cdr3_aa: CASSLSNNRDPSNYNSPLHF
cdr3_nt: TGTGCCAGCAGTTTATCAAATAATAGAGACCCTAGTAACTATAATTCACCCCTCCACTTT
j_call: TRBJ1-6
v_call: TRBV27
clone_size: .
d_call: .

cdr3_aa: CASSGRLAGVDQETQYF
cdr3_nt: TGTGCCAGCAGCGGCCGACTAGCGGGGGTAGATCAAGAGACCCAGTACTTC
j_call: TRBJ2-5
v_call: TRBV5-6
clone_size: .
d_call: TRBD2

cdr3_aa: CASSQKPPRGYNEQFF
cdr3_nt: TGTGCCAGCAGCCAAAAGCCGCCACGGGGGTACAATGAGCAGTTCTTC
j_call: TRBJ2-1
v_call: TRBV9
clone_size: .
d_call: .

cdr3_aa: CASSPPGQGSIGSYNEQFF
cdr3_nt: TGTGCCAGCTCACCACCGGGACAGGGAAGCATCGGCTCCTACAATGAGCAGTTCTTC
j_call: TRBJ2-1
v_call: TRBV18
clone_size: .
d_call: TRBD1

cdr3_aa: CASRTESSYNEQFF
cdr3_nt: TGTGCCAGCAGGACAGAGAGCTCCTACAATGAGCAGTTCTTC
j_call: TRBJ2-1
v_call: TRBV28
clone_size: .
d_call: .

cdr3_aa: CASSSGTSGGAGTGELFF
cdr3_nt: TGTGCCAGCAGCAGCGGGACTAGCGGGGGGGCCGGGACCGGGGAGCTGTTTTTT
j_call: TRBJ2-2
v_call: TRBV7-2
clone_size: .
d_call: TRBD2

cdr3_aa: CASSEVWGGIYSNQPQHF
cdr3_nt: TGTGCCAGCAGTGAAGTTTGGGGGGGCATATATAGCAATCAGCCCCAGCATTTT
j_call: TRBJ1-5
v_call: TRBV6-1
clone_size: .
d_call: .

cdr3_aa: CASSPAPRDSYYNSPLHF
cdr3_nt: TGTGCCAGCAGTCCAGCCCCGAGGGACAGCTACTATAATTCACCCCTCCACTTT
j_call: TRBJ1-6
v_call: TRBV28
clone_size: .
d_call: TRBD1

cdr3_aa: CASSVENVGVNTEAFF
cdr3_nt: TGTGCCAGCAGCGTAGAAAACGTGGGGGTGAACACTGAAGCTTTCTTT
j_call: TRBJ1-1
v_call: TRBV9
clone_size: .
d_call: .

cdr3_aa: CASSIDFDANYGYTF
cdr3_nt: TGTGCCAGTAGTATAGATTTCGATGCTAACTATGGCTACACCTTC
j_call: TRBJ1-2
v_call: TRBV19
clone_size: .
d_call: .

cdr3_aa: CASSPRLAGVKGTQYF
cdr3_nt: TGTGCCAGCAGTCCTCGACTAGCGGGGGTTAAGGGGACCCAGTACTTC
j_call: TRBJ2-5
v_call: TRBV28
clone_size: .
d_call: TRBD2

cdr3_aa: CASSFTSRQGTGELFF
cdr3_nt: TGTGCCAGCAGCTTTACATCCAGACAGGGCACCGGGGAGCTGTTTTTT
j_call: TRBJ2-2
v_call: TRBV7-8
clone_size: .
d_call: TRBD1

cdr3_aa: CASSPLSWGRMNTEAFF
cdr3_nt: TGTGCCAGCTCACCTTTAAGTTGGGGACGCATGAACACTGAAGCTTTCTTT
j_call: TRBJ1-1
v_call: TRBV18
clone_size: .
d_call: .

cdr3_aa: CASSLTQGAYGYTF
cdr3_nt: TGTGCCAGCAGCCTAACACAGGGCGCCTATGGCTACACCTTC
j_call: TRBJ1-2
v_call: TRBV7-9
clone_size: .
d_call: .

cdr3_aa: CASSPTTGGRTDTQYF
cdr3_nt: TGTGCCAGCTCACCTACGACAGGGGGCCGCACAGATACGCAGTATTTT
j_call: TRBJ2-3
v_call: TRBV18
clone_size: once
d_call: TRBD1

cdr3_aa: CASSGAGPYEQYF
cdr3_nt: TGTGCCAGCAGCGGAGCTGGGCCCTACGAGCAGTACTTC
j_call: TRBJ2-7
v_call: TRBV7-6
clone_size: .
d_call: .

cdr3_aa: CASRTGQGNEKLFF
cdr3_nt: TGTGCCAGCAGAACCGGACAGGGTAATGAAAAACTGTTTTTT
j_call: TRBJ1-4
v_call: TRBV6-6
clone_size: .
d_call: TRBD1

cdr3_aa: CASSFDGGADTQYF
cdr3_nt: TGCGCCAGCAGCTTCGACGGGGGGGCAGATACGCAGTATTTT
j_call: TRBJ2-3
v_call: TRBV5-1
clone_size: .
d_call: TRBD2

cdr3_aa: CASSFQRGPICEQFF
cdr3_nt: TGTGCCAGCAGCTTTCAGCGGGGGCCCATCTGTGAGCAGTTCTTC
j_call: TRBJ2-1
v_call: TRBV11-2
clone_size: .
d_call: TRBD2